Following are 25 T cell receptor beta chains from one sample sequenced in a study of T-cell memory formation after mild COVID-19. MiXCR, applied by TCRdb to the 5' RACE reads, yields one record per CDR3 protein. This table holds around 250,000 distinct CDR3 sequences, 15% to 20% found once. Input material: PBMCs or a T cell subset sorted from them (not recorded which). The source is a man aged 18 to 35 who had mild COVID-19 (a few samples of this study predate the infection). Cell type and time point are not known.

This clonotype was recorded a few times. The chain recombines TRBV7-2 with TRBJ2-3, with 9 bases fitting TRBD1. Germline CDR1 SGHTA, CDR2 FQGNSA. J was trimmed by 3 bases and V by 1 base; bases with no gene match: 5. This CDR3 has 16 amino acids. CDR3 amino acids: CASSLGGTGRTDTQYF. In DNA, the CDR3 is TGTGCCAGCAGCTTAGGGGGGACAGGGAGGACAGATACGCAGTATTTT.

In this sample, this clonotype turned up a few times. CDR3 sequence: CASSLAVTGNSPLHF. In DNA form, the CDR3 reads TGCGCCAGCAGCTTGGCGGTGACGGGAAATTCACCCCTCCACTTT. This sequence joins TRBV5-1 and TRBJ1-6; D gene uncertain. V was shortened by 0 bases and J by 7 bases, with 11 bases between the two germline ends. The CDR3 extends over 15 amino acids. Germline CDR1 and CDR2: SGHRS and YFSETQ.

The genes are TRBV7-9 and TRBJ2-3; D tentatively fits TRBD1 or TRBD2 (5 bases each). Trimming pared 4 bases from V and 3 bases from J, leaving 14 bases between. The CDR3 is 15 residues long. Germline CDR1 and CDR2: SEHNR and FQNEAQ (reference sequence). CDR3: CASSWGTSRTDTQYF. The CDR3, as DNA: TGTGCCAGCAGCTGGGGGACCTCGAGAACAGATACGCAGTATTTT.

This clonotype came up a few times. The chain has TRBV5-1 and TRBJ2-3; 11 bases match TRBD2. The CDR3 spans 17 residues. Germline V gene data show CDR1 as SGHRS and CDR2 as YFSETQ. The junction had 7 bases not matched to a gene; V was cut back by 1 base and J by 3 bases. The DNA of the CDR3 is TGCGCCAGCAGCTTGAGGCTAGCGGGGGGCGTAACAGATACGCAGTATTTT. Protein: CASSLRLAGGVTDTQYF.

This clonotype has a handful of counts. The chain recombines TRBV20-1 with TRBJ2-1; D remains ambiguous. Trimming took off 1 base at V and 9 bases at J, with 16 bases between the two ends. CDR1 and CDR2 (germline): DFQATT, SNEGSKA (reference sequence). CDR3 size: 14 residues. Here the CDR3 DNA reads TGCAGTGCTAGAGTGACCACACCAGGCGGTGAGCAGTTCTTC. Amino acid sequence: CSARVTTPGGEQFF.

This clonotype was seen ten or more times. The CDR3: CSVEVRDRRYNEQFF. The CDR3 DNA is TGCAGCGTTGAAGTCCGGGACAGACGATACAATGAGCAGTTCTTC. V and J are TRBV29-1 and TRBJ2-1, with 7 bases matching TRBD1. V lost 1 base, J lost 4 bases, and 7 bases stayed unmatched. The CDR3 runs to 15 residues. Germline V lookup: CDR1 SQVTM, CDR2 ANQGSEA.

This clonotype appeared a few times. V gene TRBV20-1 combines with J gene TRBJ1-2; weak D call: TRBD1 (5 bases). The length of the CDR3 is 13 residues. V was pared by 2 bases and J by 0 bases, with 7 bases between. In germline, CDR1 is DFQATT, CDR2 SNEGSKA (reference sequence). CDR3 residues: CSARPGANYGYTF. CDR3 nucleotides: TGCAGTGCTAGACCGGGGGCTAACTATGGCTACACCTTC.

CDR3 coding DNA: TGTGCCAGCAGCGGGGTGGCAGGGACGGCAAGCTACGAGCAGTACTTC. It translates to CASSGVAGTASYEQYF. The chain employs TRBV7-2 and TRBJ2-7; either TRBD1 or TRBD2 may supply D (5 bases each). Trimming took 5 bases from V and 3 from J, leaving 20 bases between them. CDR1 is SGHTA and CDR2 is FQGNSA in the germline V gene. This CDR3 comprises 16 residues.

This clonotype came up a few times. This chain joins TRBV3-1 and TRBJ2-5; 10 bases match TRBD1. Looked up from germline, CDR1 is LGHDT and CDR2 is YNNKEL (reference sequence). After removal of 3 bases from V and 7 bases from J, the junction contained 8 bases not matched to a gene. The CDR3 sequence is 15 residues long. DNA of the CDR3: TGTGCCAGCAGCCACCCGGGACAGGGGAAAAGGACCCAGTACTTC. As protein: CASSHPGQGKRTQYF.

In this sample, this clonotype turned up a few times. The V call is TRBV7-6, the J call TRBJ2-7; no clear D. CDR3 length: 15 amino acids. Germline V gene lookup returns CDR1 SGHVS and CDR2 FNYEAQ. Between the trimmed V and J ends, which lost 3 bases and 3 bases, there was a span of 15 bases. As DNA, the CDR3 is TGTGCCAGCAGCTTTAAAGACACCAACCTCTACGAGCAGTACTTC. Its protein product is CASSFKDTNLYEQYF. The variable domain in full, with the rest retrieved from reference TRBV7-6 and TRBJ2-7, is GAGVSQSPRYKVTKRGQDVALRCDPISGHVSLYWYRQALGQGPEFLTYFNYEAQQDKSGLPNDRFSAERPEGSISTLTIQRTEQRDSAMYRCASSFKDTNLYEQYFGPGTRLTVT.

This chain connects TRBV6-2 or TRBV6-3 to TRBJ1-2, with a tentative D call TRBD1 (5 bases). Trimming removed 6 bases at V and 7 bases at J, with 12 bases between. The CDR3 length is 12 residues. Looked up from germline, CDR1 is MNHEY and CDR2 is SVGEGT. The CDR3 DNA follows: TGTGCCAGCAGACCTGGGACCACTGGCTACACCTTC. This sequence encodes CASRPGTTGYTF.

J is TRBJ2-3 and V is TRBV10-3; TRBD2 matches 12 bases. Germline V gene lookup returns CDR1 ENHRY and CDR2 SYGVKD. The CDR3 has 18 amino acids. Unmatched junction bases numbered 8, after V lost 0 bases and J lost 4 bases. CDR3 nucleotide sequence: TGTGCCATCAGTGAGTCCCTAGCGGGGGGGCCAAACGCAGATACGCAGTATTTT. It specifies CAISESLAGGPNADTQYF.

J is TRBJ1-5 and V is TRBV6-5; 8 bases are a match to TRBD1. Germline CDR1 MNHEY, CDR2 SVGAGI. The CDR3 sequence is 14 residues long. Losses at the gene ends were 5 bases for V and 7 bases for J; bases not matched to a gene: 7. The CDR3, as DNA: TGTGCCAGCAGTGAAAACAGGGGGGTACAGCCCCAGCATTTT. As protein: CASSENRGVQPQHF.

This clonotype was counted a few times. The chain couples TRBV5-1 to TRBJ1-1, with 8 positions matching TRBD1. This CDR3 spans 14 amino acids. With 4 bases clipped from V and 5 bases from J, the junction kept 7 bases outside the gene matches. Germline CDR1 SGHRS, CDR2 YFSETQ. CDR3 in amino acids: CASSRHRGETEAFF. CDR3 in DNA: TGCGCCAGCAGCCGTCACAGGGGGGAGACTGAAGCTTTCTTT.

As to this clonotype: The CDR3 does not close with the conserved phenylalanine or tryptophan, likely indicating a read error. It is unclear where the CDR3 begins or ends on the DNA, so no DNA is shown, and the CDR3 is as TCRdb lists it. The CDR3 spells CASSAQGGPIEL. This chain joins TRBV9 and TRBJ2-3; TRBD2, the table's D call, lacks a check against the DNA. Germline lookup yields CDR1 SGDLS and CDR2 YYNGEE. The CDR3 is 12 amino acids in total, end residues counted.

This clonotype was picked up a small number of times. The CDR3 nucleotides read TGTGCCATCAGTGAGTCCCAGCGGGGCCACCAAGAGACCCAGTACTTC. Translated: CAISESQRGHQETQYF. This rearrangement joins TRBV10-3 to TRBJ2-5; 7 bases map to TRBD2. The germline gives CDR1 ENHRY, CDR2 SYGVKD. This CDR3 spans 16 amino acids. With 0 bases clipped from V and 0 bases from J, the junction kept 4 bases outside the gene matches.

V usage is TRBV20-1 and J usage is TRBJ2-5; 13 bases match TRBD2. This CDR3 contains 15 residues. CDR1 and CDR2 from the germline V gene are DFQATT and SNEGSKA (reference sequence). V shed 1 base, J shed 6 bases, and the junction held 5 bases outside the gene matches. The CDR3: CSARGGTSGEQTQYF. The CDR3 DNA reads as TGCAGTGCTAGAGGGGGGACTAGCGGGGAGCAGACCCAGTACTTC.

The chain links TRBV2 to TRBJ2-2; possibly TRBD2 for D (5 bases). The CDR3 contains 15 residues. Per germline, CDR1 SNHLY and CDR2 FYNNEI. With 2 bases removed from V and 2 bases from J, the gap between germline ends came to 9 bases. CDR3 region: CASSELRVNTGELFF. The CDR3 nucleotides read TGTGCCAGCAGTGAACTGAGGGTTAACACCGGGGAGCTGTTTTTT.

The rearrangement links TRBV19 to TRBJ1-2; D remains unclear. CDR3 size: 13 residues. The germline CDR1 and CDR2 sequences are LNHDA and SQIVND (reference sequence). The V end lost 5 bases, the J end lost 2 bases, and 9 bases lay between the germline ends. For the CDR3, the DNA is TGTGCCAGTAGTTCCAGCCCCAACTATGGCTACACCTTC. It is translated as CASSSSPNYGYTF.

There are a few counts of this clonotype. V is TRBV27 and J is TRBJ2-1; perhaps TRBD1 as D (5 bases). Germline lookup yields CDR1 MNHEY and CDR2 SMNVEV (reference sequence). V was trimmed by 3 bases and J by 8 bases, leaving 11 bases between them. This CDR3 has 13 residues. DNA of the CDR3: TGTGCCAGCAGTTTGGGGCCGGGCGATGAGCAGTTCTTC. Its translation is CASSLGPGDEQFF.

There are a few counts of this clonotype. The chain couples TRBV7-6 to TRBJ1-2; 7 positions agree with TRBD1. Per the germline V gene, CDR1 is SGHVS and CDR2 is FNYEAQ. This CDR3 has 16 amino acids. V lost 5 bases to trimming and J lost 4 bases; unmatched junction nucleotides: 13. The CDR3 loop reads CASSPSFTGDSYGYTF. CDR3 sequence (DNA): TGTGCCAGCAGCCCCTCCTTCACAGGGGATTCCTATGGCTACACCTTC. The entire variable domain, with the rest obtained from reference TRBV7-6 and TRBJ1-2, is as follows: GAGVSQSPRYKVTKRGQDVALRCDPISGHVSLYWYRQALGQGPEFLTYFNYEAQQDKSGLPNDRFSAERPEGSISTLTIQRTEQRDSAMYRCASSPSFTGDSYGYTFGSGTRLTVV.

The rearrangement links TRBV2 to TRBJ2-7; TRBD1 is a possible D gene (5 bases). Germline V gives CDR1 SNHLY, CDR2 FYNNEI. V gave up 3 bases and J gave up 6 bases, with 15 bases separating them. The CDR3 totals 14 residues. The CDR3 coding sequence is TGTGCCAGCAGTGATCCAAACAGGTCGGGCGAGCAGTACGTC. Translating it yields CASSDPNRSGEQYV.

This clonotype was observed at least ten times. This chain uses TRBV5-1 with TRBJ2-2; D is unclear. Germline V CDR1 and CDR2: SGHRS, YFSETQ. The CDR3 sequence is 14 residues long. The V end lost 1 base, the J end lost 8 bases, and 12 bases lay between the germline ends. CDR3 region: CASSLPGPSGELFF. In DNA, the CDR3 is TGCGCCAGCAGCTTGCCGGGTCCTAGTGGGGAGCTGTTTTTT.

The rearrangement joins TRBV7-3 to TRBJ2-1; 13 positions match TRBD2. This CDR3 is built from 20 residues. The germline CDR1 and CDR2 sequences are SGHTA and FQGTGA. V lost 1 base and J lost 0; bases outside the gene matches: 9. The CDR3 DNA follows: TGTGCCAGCAGCTTAAAGGGACTAGCGGGGAAATTAAGCTCCTACAATGAGCAGTTCTTC. Translation gives CASSLKGLAGKLSSYNEQFF.

This clonotype came up a few times. The gene calls are TRBV2 and TRBJ1-5, with TRBD1 matching over 9 bases. Germline trimming cut 5 bases from V and 7 bases from J; bases unmatched to any gene: 9. CDR1 is SNHLY, CDR2 FYNNEI, per germline. The CDR3 has 15 amino acids. The CDR3 coding sequence is TGTGCCAGCAGTTCCGGGACAGGGTTTAGGCAGCCCCAGCATTTT. This translates into CASSSGTGFRQPQHF.